A selection of T cell receptor beta chains follows, all from one sample in a study of cytomegalovirus exposure and HLA in healthy donors. Produced via immunoSEQ multiplex PCR; TCRdb's table is partial and in-frame only. Altogether some 98,000 clones are present, roughly 85% being singletons, with the ten largest covering roughly 3.8%. Sample: PBMCs. Receptor source: a woman aged 30 to 39 in good health and CMV-seronegative. CDR3s include the opening cysteine and the closing phenylalanine or tryptophan.

CASSSGWQGAYEQFF	TRBV9	TRBJ2-1
CAISEEGRGIYGYTF	TRBV10-3	TRBJ1-2
CASSLETAQIPDTQYF	TRBV27	TRBJ2-3
CASSLGGTQYF	TRBV5-1	TRBJ2-5
CASSPDRGDQPQHF	TRBV9	TRBJ1-5
CASEAGGAKNIQYF	TRBV19	TRBJ2-4
CASSTRKIETQYF	TRBV19	TRBJ2-5
CASSRLQGATGELFF	TRBV11-2	TRBJ2-2
CASSLWPPGQGAQNEQFF	TRBV5-5	TRBJ2-1
CASSDVGGESYNEQFF	TRBV10-1	TRBJ2-1
CASSVDRGTEAFF	TRBV6-5	TRBJ1-1
CASSSIVMRYEQYF	TRBV7-9	TRBJ2-7
CASTRALKEKLFF	TRBV6-1	TRBJ1-4
CASSFVINTEAFF	TRBV5-1	TRBJ1-1
CASSPSTGELFF	TRBV18	TRBJ2-2
CASSTLDTETQYF	TRBV5-4	TRBJ2-5
CASSWRLNTEAFF	TRBV2	TRBJ1-1
CASSSNYYTGELFF	TRBV28	TRBJ2-2
CASSLSGQGKYGYTF	TRBV5-4	TRBJ1-2
CASQGGGTGGAGEAFF	TRBV28	TRBJ1-1
CASSLFGAGSTDTQYF	TRBV5-8	TRBJ2-3
CASQKTAQGNQPQHF	TRBV19	TRBJ1-5
CSVLGAQAGETQYF	TRBV29-1	TRBJ2-5
CASSLRGSDQPQHF	TRBV5-1	TRBJ1-5
CASSEAPGVGVSPLHF	TRBV6-1	TRBJ1-6
CAIRPGLAENNEQFF	TRBV10-3	TRBJ2-1
CASSLSPGGIRWLARNEQFF	TRBV4-2	TRBJ2-1
CASTPPPGTSGSNEQCF	TRBV25-1	TRBJ2-7
CASTSHRDEQYF	TRBV27	TRBJ2-7
CSVVLPGGPSSYEQYF	TRBV29-1	TRBJ2-7
CASGNGGDTDTQYF	TRBV5-1	TRBJ2-3
CATSGPTGAGNTIYF	TRBV2	TRBJ1-3
CATPSTSGRALWANVLTF	TRBV6-4	TRBJ2-6
CASSSSGLWGEAFF	TRBV6-1	TRBJ1-1
CASSGQGVNYGYTF	TRBV27	TRBJ1-2
CASSLVPQNTEAFF	TRBV5-5	TRBJ1-1
CASSLDGRANQPQHF	TRBV5-6	TRBJ1-5
CASSRGLTGQTLNEKLFF	TRBV5-1	TRBJ1-4
CASSVGTSGDGYTF	TRBV9	TRBJ1-2
CAEPGQGLAKNIQYF	TRBV28	TRBJ2-4
CASSAGQGGETQYF	TRBV25-1	TRBJ2-5
CASSSRGGRGEQFF	TRBV5-1	TRBJ2-1
CASSRDRDTQYF	TRBV11-1	TRBJ2-3
CASSLSTGAGYGYTF	TRBV5-1	TRBJ1-2
CASSQEENQPQHF	TRBV4-2	TRBJ1-5
CASSQRGTGELFF	TRBV7-3	TRBJ2-2
CASSSMGGSGGYTF	TRBV5-4	TRBJ1-2
CASRDRVMDEQFF	TRBV6-5	TRBJ2-1
CASRDRGRGETQYF	TRBV7-8	TRBJ2-5
CASRSETGASTAFF	TRBV6-5	TRBJ1-1
CASSPRTAQETQYF	TRBV9	TRBJ2-5
CASSLAGERQPQHF	TRBV5-4	TRBJ1-5
CASSQVSPAGAGFTDTQYF	TRBV4-1	TRBJ2-3
CASSPSLGQSYEQYF	TRBV18	TRBJ2-7
CASSHQGTNRGQYF	TRBV4-1	TRBJ2-7
CASSVHGSYEQYF	TRBV9	TRBJ2-7